Below, 25 T cell receptor beta chains from the same sample are listed, as sequenced in a study of blood T cell repertoires in COVID-19. Sequencing used immunoSEQ multiplex PCR; TCRdb keeps in-frame clones, though not all of them. The repertoire holds some 220,000 clones, about 85% seen once, with roughly 5% in the top ten. The specimen was peripheral blood. The receptors stem from a woman in her sixties who had recovered from COVID-19.

V usage is TRBV2 and J usage is TRBJ1-2; D gene unclear. CDR3 length: 17 residues. Germline lookup yields CDR1 SNHLY and CDR2 FYNNEI. Trimming cost V 1 base and J 3 bases, with 18 bases left between them. This chain's CDR3 is CASSEEETRLRDYGYTF. The CDR3 nucleotides read TGTGCCAGCAGTGAAGAAGAGACACGCCTGCGAGACTATGGCTACACCTTC.

The chain recombines TRBV5-4 with TRBJ2-7; 7 positions agree with TRBD1. Germline trimming cut 1 base from V and 5 bases from J; bases unmatched to any gene: 3. There are 13 residues in the CDR3. Germline V gene lookup returns CDR1 SGHNT and CDR2 YYREEE (reference sequence). In DNA, the CDR3 is TGTGCCAGCAGCTTGACAGGGACAGACGAGCAGTACTTC. This translates into CASSLTGTDEQYF.

The J gene is TRBJ2-7, the V gene TRBV4-2; 8 bases line up with TRBD1. Per the germline V gene, CDR1 is LGHNA and CDR2 is YNFKEQ. After removal of 0 bases from V and 7 bases from J, the junction contained 5 bases not matched to a gene. The CDR3 totals 14 residues. The CDR3 DNA sequence: TGTGCCAGCAGCCAAGAGGGCAGGGGGCGAGAGCAGTACTTC. It is translated as CASSQEGRGREQYF.

DNA for the CDR3: TGCGCCAGCAGCCAGTCCAGGGTACCCAATGAGCAGTTCTTC. Protein: CASSQSRVPNEQFF. The chain recombines TRBV4-1 with TRBJ2-1, with D tentatively TRBD1 (5 bases). Trimming removed 3 bases at V and 6 bases at J, with 12 bases between. Germline assignment: CDR1 MGHRA and CDR2 YSYEKL. The CDR3 contains 14 residues.

The chain uses TRBV10-3 and TRBJ1-2, with D tentatively TRBD1 (5 bases). The CDR3 consists of 12 residues. The V gene's germline CDR1 is ENHRY and CDR2 SYGVKD. V lost 3 bases and J 14 bases, leaving 16 bases between the germline ends. This CDR3 is CAISEGGTVGTF. DNA for the CDR3: TGTGCCATCAGTGAAGGCGGGACCGTTGGAACCTTC.

The V gene is TRBV29-1, the J gene TRBJ2-7, with TRBD2 identical over 10 bases. The CDR3 is made up of 14 amino acids. CDR1 is SQVTM and CDR2 is ANQGSEA in the germline V gene. The CDR3 loop is CSVNSGGLTYEQYF. Written as DNA, the CDR3 is TGCAGTGTCAATAGCGGGGGGCTTACCTACGAGCAGTACTTC.

This clone appeared once. The chain combines TRBV4-3 with TRBJ1-3; D unresolved. The CDR3 length is 15 residues. The germline CDR1 and CDR2 sequences are LGHNA and YSLEER. Trimming took off 0 bases at V and 0 bases at J, with 6 bases between the two ends. CDR3 residues: CASSQDGDSGNTIYF. CDR3 in DNA: TGCGCCAGCAGCCAAGACGGGGACTCTGGAAACACCATATATTTT.

The chain carries TRBV7-3 and TRBJ2-3, with 8 bases lining up with TRBD2. CDR1 is SGHTA, CDR2 FQGTGA, per germline. The V segment lost 5 bases and the J segment 1 base; nucleotides outside the gene matches: 8. The CDR3 covers 16 residues. The CDR3 nucleotides read TGTGCCAGCAGCCGTTTTAGCGGGGTTCGCACAGATACGCAGTATTTT. Its protein is CASSRFSGVRTDTQYF.

The chain joins TRBV3-1 (or the pseudogene TRBV3-2) to TRBJ1-2, with 7 positions matching TRBD1. This CDR3 has 15 residues. V was clipped by 1 base and J by 1 base; unmatched bases: 3. Germline V lookup: CDR1 LGHDT, CDR2 YNNKEL (reference sequence). CDR3 protein: CASSQVRQGNYGYTF. CDR3 coding DNA: TGTGCCAGCAGCCAAGTCCGACAGGGTAACTATGGCTACACCTTC.

CDR3 residues: CASSLVRDEQFF. The CDR3 region has the DNA TGCGCCAGCAGCCTCGTCCGGGATGAGCAGTTCTTC. V gene TRBV4-3 combines with J gene TRBJ2-1; no firm D call. Trimming removed 4 bases from V and 8 bases from J, with 9 bases in between. The CDR3 loop spans 12 amino acids. The germline V gene has CDR1 LGHNA and CDR2 YSLEER.

V is TRBV3-1 (or the pseudogene TRBV3-2) and J is TRBJ2-5; the match to TRBD2 covers 11 bases. Germline V gene data show CDR1 as LGHDT and CDR2 as YNNKEL (reference sequence). The ends lost 4 bases at V and 5 bases at J; junction bases unmatched: 9. The length of the CDR3 is 16 residues. The DNA of the CDR3 is TGTGCCAGCAGCCTAAATAGCGGGGGGGCCCGGGAGACCCAGTACTTC. Encoded protein: CASSLNSGGARETQYF.

The gene calls are TRBV3-1 (or the pseudogene TRBV3-2) and TRBJ1-2; 7 bases are shared with TRBD1. J gave up 8 bases and V 2 bases, and 8 bases lay outside the gene matches. Germline CDR1 and CDR2: LGHDT and YNNKEL (reference sequence). The CDR3 length is 14 residues. The CDR3 DNA follows: TGTGCCAGCAGCCAAATTACAGGGGCGGGAGGCTACACCTTC. Encoded protein: CASSQITGAGGYTF.

The chain has TRBV9 and TRBJ2-7; the match to TRBD2 covers 7 bases. The CDR3 spans 15 residues. Germline CDR1 SGDLS, CDR2 YYNGEE. After removal of 0 bases from V and 3 bases from J, the junction contained 6 bases not matched to a gene. The CDR3 sequence is CASSVDPSSGYEQYF. The CDR3 nucleotides are TGTGCCAGCAGCGTAGATCCATCTAGCGGCTACGAGCAGTACTTC.

The rearrangement uses TRBV3-1 (or the pseudogene TRBV3-2) and TRBJ2-2; TRBD1 aligns across 8 bases. Germline CDR1 reads LGHDT; CDR2 reads YNNKEL (reference sequence). V was clipped by 4 bases and J by 8 bases; unmatched bases: 6. The CDR3 length is 14 residues. Here the CDR3 reads CASSRQGYDGELFF. CDR3 DNA: TGTGCCAGCAGCCGACAGGGGTATGATGGGGAGCTGTTTTTT.

In its sample, this clone was seen a few times. V and J are TRBV7-2 and TRBJ1-2; possible D gene TRBD1, 6 bases. Trimming removed 6 bases from V and 4 bases from J, with 15 bases in between. The CDR3 sequence is 14 residues long. From germline, CDR1 is SGHTA and CDR2 FQGNSA. The CDR3 sequence is CASRPDSGVYGYTF. The CDR3 DNA is TGTGCCAGCAGACCCGACTCAGGGGTCTATGGCTACACCTTC. The full variable domain, completed using reference TRBV7-2 and TRBJ1-2, is GAGVSQSPSNKVTEKGKDVELRCDPISGHTALYWYRQSLGQGLEFLIYFQGNSAPDKSGLPSDRFSAERTGGSVSTLTIQRTQQEDSAVYLCASRPDSGVYGYTFGSGTRLTVV.

The V and J genes are TRBV12-3 or TRBV12-4 and TRBJ2-2, with TRBD1 as a possible D gene (6 bases). The CDR3 is 13 residues long. Deletions cut 7 bases from V and 6 bases from J, with 12 bases between. CDR3 coding DNA: TGTGCCAGCAACTTACCAGGGGCCGGGGAGCTGTTTTTT. Its translation: CASNLPGAGELFF.

This chain joins TRBV6-5 and TRBJ1-1; D call uncertain. Germline CDR1 and CDR2: MNHEY and SVGAGI. V lost 6 bases to trimming and J lost 1 base, with 3 bases between them. The CDR3 has 11 amino acids. The CDR3 bases are TGTGCCAGCAGCAAGAACACTGAAGCTTTCTTT. This codes for CASSKNTEAFF.

The chain uses TRBV13 and TRBJ2-4; 9 positions agree with TRBD1. V shed 3 bases and J 7 bases; nucleotides not matched to a gene: 19. CDR1 is PRHDT, CDR2 FYEKMQ, per germline (reference sequence). The CDR3 totals 19 residues. The CDR3, as DNA: TGTGCCAGCAGCTTGGGGCCGGGACAGGGTGCGGTATTTACTAACATTCAGTACTTC. Encoded protein: CASSLGPGQGAVFTNIQYF. Full variable domain (outside the CDR3, taken from reference TRBV13 and TRBJ2-4): AAGVIQSPRHLIKEKRETATLKCYPIPRHDTVYWYQQGPGQDPQFLISFYEKMQSDKGSIPDRFSAQQFSDYHSELNMSSLELGDSALYFCASSLGPGQGAVFTNIQYFGAGTRLSVL.

The J gene is TRBJ1-2, the V gene TRBV3-1 (or the pseudogene TRBV3-2), with 8 bases that match TRBD1. CDR3 length: 17 residues. Germline V gene lookup returns CDR1 LGHDT and CDR2 YNNKEL (reference sequence). Losses at the gene ends were 5 bases for V and 1 base for J; bases not matched to a gene: 12. CDR3 DNA sequence: TGTGCCAGCAGCGCTCTTCTTCCGGGACAGGTTAACTATGGCTACACCTTC. This gives the protein CASSALLPGQVNYGYTF.

The V call is TRBV27, the J call TRBJ2-3, with a weak D call TRBD2 (6 bases). V was cut by 0 bases and J by 4 bases, with 17 bases left in between. The CDR3 has 17 amino acids. Germline V gene sequence: CDR1 MNHEY, CDR2 SMNVEV (reference sequence). The CDR3: CASSLSLTSSYPDTQYF. CDR3 bases: TGTGCCAGCAGTTTATCGTTGACTAGTTCGTATCCAGATACGCAGTATTTT.

V and J are TRBV18 and TRBJ2-2; perhaps TRBD1 as D (5 bases). The CDR3 runs to 15 residues. From germline, CDR1 is KGHSH and CDR2 LQKENI. Deletions cut 6 bases from V and 4 bases from J, with 15 bases between. CDR3 nucleotide sequence: TGTGCCAGCTCTTTCCAAGCAGGGTTCACCGGGGAGCTGTTTTTT. This encodes CASSFQAGFTGELFF. Drawing the rest from reference TRBV18 and TRBJ2-2, the complete variable domain is NAGVMQNPRHLVRRRGQEARLRCSPMKGHSHVYWYRQLPEEGLKFMVYLQKENIIDESGMPKERFSAEFPKEGPSILRIQQVVRGDSAAYFCASSFQAGFTGELFFGEGSRLTVL.

In the case of this clone: Other DNA sequences within the sample encode an identical CDR3. V and J are TRBV2 and TRBJ2-1; D uncertain. CDR1 and CDR2 (germline): SNHLY, FYNNEI. Trimming took off 5 bases at V and 4 bases at J, with 3 bases between the two ends. CDR3 size: 11 residues. CDR3 sequence reads: CASSPYNEQFF. The CDR3 bases are TGTGCCAGCAGTCCGTACAATGAGCAGTTCTTC. Full variable domain (outside the CDR3, taken from reference TRBV2 and TRBJ2-1): EPEVTQTPSHQVTQMGQEVILRCVPISNHLYFYWYRQILGQKVEFLVSFYNNEISEKSEIFDDQFSVERPDGSNFTLKIRSTKLEDSAMYFCASSPYNEQFFGPGTRLTVL.

The sample holds one count of this clone. The V call is TRBV19, the J call TRBJ1-5, with D uncertain. CDR1 is LNHDA and CDR2 is SQIVND in the germline V gene (reference sequence). This CDR3 has 17 amino acids. Between the trimmed V and J ends, which lost 9 bases and 0 bases, there was a span of 21 bases. The CDR3 coding sequence is TGTGCCAGCGACCCTCGCGGCGGTACGGTTAGCAATCAGCCCCAGCATTTT. It codes for CASDPRGGTVSNQPQHF.

The V gene is TRBV5-4, the J gene TRBJ2-1, with 9 bases matching TRBD2. Germline CDR1 SGHNT, CDR2 YYREEE (reference sequence). This CDR3 has 16 amino acids. Losses at the gene ends were 0 bases for V and 2 bases for J; bases not matched to a gene: 3. The CDR3 region has the DNA TGTGCCAGCAGCTTGGACAGCGGGGGGCCCTACAATGAGCAGTTCTTC. Protein: CASSLDSGGPYNEQFF.

The chain has TRBV20-1 and TRBJ2-5, with TRBD2 matching 8 bases. The CDR3 is made up of 14 amino acids. The germline gives CDR1 DFQATT, CDR2 SNEGSKA (reference sequence). V lost 3 bases and J lost 3; bases outside the gene matches: 6. The CDR3 DNA follows: TGCAGTGCTAGTGACTCGCGGGGGGAAGAGACCCAGTACTTC. Its protein is CSASDSRGEETQYF.